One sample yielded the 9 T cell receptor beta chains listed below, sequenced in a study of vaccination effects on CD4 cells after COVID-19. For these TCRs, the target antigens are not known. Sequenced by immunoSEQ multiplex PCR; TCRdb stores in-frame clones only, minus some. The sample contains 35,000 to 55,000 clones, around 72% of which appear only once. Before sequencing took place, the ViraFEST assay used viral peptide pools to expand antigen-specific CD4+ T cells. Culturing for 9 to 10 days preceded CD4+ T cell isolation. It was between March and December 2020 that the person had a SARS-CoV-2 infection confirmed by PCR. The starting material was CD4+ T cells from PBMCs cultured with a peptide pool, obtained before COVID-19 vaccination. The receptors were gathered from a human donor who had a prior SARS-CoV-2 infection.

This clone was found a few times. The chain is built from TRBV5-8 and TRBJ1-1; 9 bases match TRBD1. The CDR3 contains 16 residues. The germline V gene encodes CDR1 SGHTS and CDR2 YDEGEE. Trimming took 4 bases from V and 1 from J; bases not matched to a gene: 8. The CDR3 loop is CASSHWTGDTNTEAFF. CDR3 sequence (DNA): TGTGCCAGCAGCCATTGGACAGGGGATACGAACACTGAAGCTTTCTTT. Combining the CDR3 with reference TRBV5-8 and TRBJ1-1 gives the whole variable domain EAGVTQSPTHLIKTRGQQATLRCSPISGHTSVYWYQQALGLGLQFLLWYDEGEERNRGNFPPRFSGRQFPNYSSELNVNALELEDSALYLCASSHWTGDTNTEAFFGQGTRLTVV.

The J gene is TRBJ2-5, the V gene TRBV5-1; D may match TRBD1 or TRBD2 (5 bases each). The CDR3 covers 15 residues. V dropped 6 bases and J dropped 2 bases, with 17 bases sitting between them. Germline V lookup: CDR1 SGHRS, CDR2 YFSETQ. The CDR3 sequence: CASKRGGGNQETQYF. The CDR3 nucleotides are TGCGCCAGCAAAAGGGGTGGAGGTAATCAAGAGACCCAGTACTTC.

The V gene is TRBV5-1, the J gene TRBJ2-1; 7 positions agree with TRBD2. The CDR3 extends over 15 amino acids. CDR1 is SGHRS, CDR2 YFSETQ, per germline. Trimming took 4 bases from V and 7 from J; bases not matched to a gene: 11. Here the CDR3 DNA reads TGCGCCAGCAGCCCCCTGGTAGCGGGTCAGAATGAGCAGTTCTTC. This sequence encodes CASSPLVAGQNEQFF.

In DNA form, the CDR3 reads TGTGCTAGTGGTTTGGGACCGAACAGGGGTAACTATGGCTACACCTTC. Encoded protein: CASGLGPNRGNYGYTF. The rearrangement joins TRBV12-5 to TRBJ1-2, with TRBD1 identical over 7 bases. CDR3 length: 16 residues. Unmatched junction bases numbered 6, after V lost 1 base and J lost 1 base. Germline CDR1 LGHNT, CDR2 FRNRAP.

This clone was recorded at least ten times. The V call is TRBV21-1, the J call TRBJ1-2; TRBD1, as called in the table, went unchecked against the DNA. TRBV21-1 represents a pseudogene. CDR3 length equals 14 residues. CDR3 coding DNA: TGTGCCAGCAGCGCGGAAGGGGGCTCCTATGGCTACACCTTC. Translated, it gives CASSAEGGSYGYTF.

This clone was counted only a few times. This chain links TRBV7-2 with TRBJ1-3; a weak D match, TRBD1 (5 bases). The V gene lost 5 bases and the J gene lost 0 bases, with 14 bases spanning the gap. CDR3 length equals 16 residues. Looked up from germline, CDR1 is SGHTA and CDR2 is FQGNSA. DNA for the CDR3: TGTGCCAGCAGCCCGGGGGGGGATTTCTCTGGAAACACCATATATTTT. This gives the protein CASSPGGDFSGNTIYF.

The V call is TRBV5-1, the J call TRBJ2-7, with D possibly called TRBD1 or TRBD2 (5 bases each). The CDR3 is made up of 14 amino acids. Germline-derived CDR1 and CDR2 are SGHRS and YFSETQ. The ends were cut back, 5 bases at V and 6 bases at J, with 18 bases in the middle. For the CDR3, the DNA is TGCGCCAGCAGTGAGGGGATTCTTTCGGGCGAGCAGTACTTC. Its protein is CASSEGILSGEQYF.

CDR3 residues: CASSSLLNSPLHF. CDR3 sequence (DNA): TGTGCCAGCAGCTCTCTCTTGAATTCACCCCTCCACTTT. The rearrangement uses TRBV11-1 and TRBJ1-6; D gene uncertain. Germline CDR1 SGHAT, CDR2 FQDESV (reference sequence). The CDR3 totals 13 residues. V lost 4 bases and J 7 bases, leaving 8 bases between the germline ends. The full variable domain, in which reference TRBV11-1 and TRBJ1-6 provide the parts outside the CDR3, is EAEVAQSPRYKITEKSQAVAFWCDPISGHATLYWYRQILGQGPELLVQFQDESVVDDSQLPKDRFSAERLKGVDSTLKIQPAELGDSAMYLCASSSLLNSPLHFGNGTRLTVT.

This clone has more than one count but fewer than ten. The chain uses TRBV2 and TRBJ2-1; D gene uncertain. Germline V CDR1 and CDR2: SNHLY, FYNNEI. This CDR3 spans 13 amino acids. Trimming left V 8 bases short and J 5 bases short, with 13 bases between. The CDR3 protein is CASRYGRNNEQFF. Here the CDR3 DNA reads TGTGCCAGCCGATATGGACGAAACAATGAGCAGTTCTTC.